The 32 T cell receptor beta chains below were found in one sample sequenced in a study of early T cells in non-severe SARS-CoV-2 infection. TCRdb processed the 5' RACE reads anew with MiXCR; each CDR3 protein has one entry. The sample contains about 66,000 distinct CDR3 sequences, about 19% of which appear only once. The specimen comprised whole blood, sampled at baseline. Receptors originate from an adult who was a healthcare worker with PCR-confirmed SARS-CoV-2 infection or an uninfected control (not recorded which).

This chain links TRBV4-1 with TRBJ2-4; tentatively, D is TRBD2 (6 bases). V shed 0 bases and J shed 9 bases, with 12 bases lying between them. CDR1 and CDR2 (germline): MGHRA, YSYEKL. The CDR3 has 14 amino acids. CDR3 coding DNA: TGCGCCAGCAGCCAAGATCGGGGGAATGGCATTCAGTACTTC. Its protein is CASSQDRGNGIQYF.

DNA of the CDR3: TGTGCCAGCAGCTACCTCCAAGGCCCGGGGACTGAAGCTTTCTTT. Translating it yields CASSYLQGPGTEAFF. The chain carries TRBV5-4 and TRBJ1-1; D remains unclear. Germline lookup yields CDR1 SGHNT and CDR2 YYREEE (reference sequence). Trimming cost V 3 bases and J 5 bases, with 17 bases left between them. This CDR3 region has 15 residues.

V is TRBV20-1 and J is TRBJ1-1; tentatively, D is TRBD1 (6 bases). Trimming removed 2 bases at V and 1 base at J, with 8 bases between. The CDR3 has 13 amino acids. CDR1 DFQATT and CDR2 SNEGSKA come from the germline V gene (reference sequence). The CDR3 nucleotides are TGCAGTGCTAGAAGACAGGAGAACACTGAAGCTTTCTTT. The encoded protein is CSARRQENTEAFF.

The chain combines TRBV4-1 with TRBJ2-7; D is unclear. The CDR3 has 14 amino acids. V was trimmed by 2 bases and J by 0 bases, leaving 8 bases between them. Germline lookup yields CDR1 MGHRA and CDR2 YSYEKL. The CDR3 DNA follows: TGCGCCAGCAGCCAATACACCCACTCCTACGAGCAGTACTTC. Protein sequence: CASSQYTHSYEQYF.

This clonotype was picked up many times. V and J are TRBV29-1 and TRBJ2-7; D not resolved. Germline V gene data show CDR1 as SQVTM and CDR2 as ANQGSEA. V was pared by 0 bases and J by 0 bases, with 9 bases between. This CDR3 comprises 14 residues. The CDR3 sequence is CSVEEGSSSYEQYF. Written as DNA, the CDR3 is TGCAGCGTTGAAGAAGGTTCGAGCTCCTACGAGCAGTACTTC.

This clonotype was picked up a small number of times. This sequence joins TRBV12-3 or TRBV12-4 and TRBJ1-3; no firm D call. This CDR3 has 14 residues. V was pared by 3 bases and J by 0 bases, with 6 bases between. The CDR3 nucleotides are TGTGCCAGCAGTTTCAGCTACTCTGGAAACACCATATATTTT. Translation gives CASSFSYSGNTIYF.

This chain uses TRBV19 with TRBJ2-4, with a tentative D call TRBD1 (6 bases). The CDR3 loop spans 13 amino acids. The V gene's germline CDR1 is LNHDA and CDR2 SQIVND (reference sequence). Deletions cut 3 bases from V and 8 bases from J, with 11 bases between. The CDR3 DNA reads as TGTGCCAGTAGTATTCAGGACAGTTACATTCAGTACTTC. Translated, it gives CASSIQDSYIQYF. The full variable domain, rest sourced from reference TRBV19 and TRBJ2-4, is DGGITQSPKYLFRKEGQNVTLSCEQNLNHDAMYWYRQDPGQGLRLIYYSQIVNDFQKGDIAEGYSVSREKKESFPLTVTSAQKNPTAFYLCASSIQDSYIQYFGAGTRLSVL.

This clonotype appeared once. V is TRBV12-3 or TRBV12-4 and J is TRBJ2-3, with TRBD2 matching 7 bases. CDR3 length: 14 residues. V was clipped by 3 bases and J by 1 base; unmatched bases: 1. CDR3 in DNA: TGTGCCAGCAGTTTTGCGGGGGGCACAGATACGCAGTATTTT. As protein: CASSFAGGTDTQYF.

The table lists this clonotype with many counts. The rearrangement links TRBV5-1 to TRBJ1-1; D perhaps matches TRBD1 (6 bases). Per germline, CDR1 SGHRS and CDR2 YFSETQ. The V and J ends lost 4 bases and 1 base respectively, with 11 bases between them. CDR3 length: 14 amino acids. This chain's CDR3 is CASSRGQENTEAFF. In DNA form, the CDR3 reads TGCGCCAGCAGCCGGGGACAAGAGAACACTGAAGCTTTCTTT.

J is TRBJ2-2 and V is TRBV18, with no clear D. The CDR3 has 12 residues. V lost 2 bases and J 6 bases, leaving 4 bases between the germline ends. Per germline, CDR1 KGHSH and CDR2 LQKENI. In DNA form, the CDR3 reads TGTGCCAGCTCACCAGGGGCCGGGGAGCTGTTTTTT. It translates to CASSPGAGELFF.

This chain connects TRBV5-1 to TRBJ2-5; TRBD1 is a possible D gene (6 bases). Between the trimmed V and J ends, which lost 5 bases and 1 base, there was a span of 15 bases. This CDR3 is 15 amino acids long. Germline CDR1 SGHRS, CDR2 YFSETQ. CDR3 residues: CASRDSRKGQETQYF. As DNA, the CDR3 is TGCGCCAGCAGGGACAGCCGGAAAGGCCAAGAGACCCAGTACTTC. The entire variable domain, with the rest obtained from reference TRBV5-1 and TRBJ2-5, is as follows: KAGVTQTPRYLIKTRGQQVTLSCSPISGHRSVSWYQQTPGQGLQFLFEYFSETQRNKGNFPGRFSGRQFSNSRSEMNVSTLELGDSALYLCASRDSRKGQETQYFGPGTRLLVL.

This clonotype occurred a few times. The chain has TRBV18 and TRBJ1-1; D gene uncertain. Trimming removed 6 bases at V and 4 bases at J, with 12 bases between. This CDR3 is 13 amino acids long. Per the germline V gene, CDR1 is KGHSH and CDR2 is LQKENI. The CDR3 region has the DNA TGTGCCAGCTCCCCCCGGGAAGCCACTGAAGCTTTCTTT. It is translated as CASSPREATEAFF.

In DNA, the CDR3 is TGTGCCAGCCAATCGTGGACCGGGGAGCTGTTTTTT. As protein: CASQSWTGELFF. V usage is TRBV19 and J usage is TRBJ2-2; D not resolved. V shed 9 bases and J shed 5 bases, with 10 bases lying between them. Germline CDR1 is LNHDA and CDR2 is SQIVND (reference sequence). There are 12 residues in the CDR3.

This chain uses TRBV6-6 with TRBJ2-2; the D is unclear. From germline, CDR1 is MNHNY and CDR2 SVGAGI (reference sequence). Between the trimmed V and J ends, which lost 0 bases and 4 bases, there was a span of 6 bases. The CDR3 is 14 residues long. The CDR3 DNA sequence: TGTGCCAGCAGTTACTCGAGGACCACCGGGGAGCTGTTTTTT. It is translated as CASSYSRTTGELFF.

This clonotype was seen a few times. The CDR3: CASSYERGGVVDTQYF. The CDR3 region has the DNA TGTGCCAGCAGTTATGAGCGGGGGGGAGTAGTAGATACGCAGTATTTT. The chain carries TRBV6-2 or TRBV6-3 and TRBJ2-3; TRBD2 agrees at 10 bases. Trimming took 3 bases from V and 5 from J; bases not matched to a gene: 8. In germline, CDR1 is MNHEY, CDR2 SVGEGT. The CDR3 runs to 16 residues.

This clonotype occurred a few times. This chain joins TRBV4-1 and TRBJ2-7, with TRBD2 as a possible D gene (5 bases). Trimming removed 1 base at V and 3 bases at J, with 10 bases between. The length of the CDR3 is 14 residues. Germline-derived CDR1 and CDR2 are MGHRA and YSYEKL. CDR3 residues: CASSQVTGIYEQYF. Here the CDR3 DNA reads TGCGCCAGCAGCCAAGTTACGGGGATCTACGAGCAGTACTTC.

In its sample, this clonotype was seen a few times. The V and J genes are TRBV10-2 and TRBJ1-1; D may be TRBD1 (6 bases). Germline V lookup: CDR1 WSHSY, CDR2 SAAADI. With 8 bases removed from V and 1 base from J, the gap between germline ends came to 11 bases. The CDR3 is 13 residues long. CDR3 sequence (DNA): TGCGCCAGCCGGGGGCGCGGGAACACTGAAGCTTTCTTT. Protein sequence: CASRGRGNTEAFF.

The rearrangement joins TRBV7-6 to TRBJ1-6, with D unresolved. Trimming shortened V by 8 bases and J by 7 bases, and 15 bases separated the two germline ends. This CDR3 is built from 14 residues. Germline V CDR1 and CDR2: SGHVS, FNYEAQ. This chain's CDR3 is CASALGRSNSPLHF. The CDR3 DNA reads as TGTGCCAGCGCCCTTGGCCGCTCCAATTCACCCCTCCACTTT. Based on the CDR3 plus reference TRBV7-6 and TRBJ1-6, the full variable domain is GAGVSQSPRYKVTKRGQDVALRCDPISGHVSLYWYRQALGQGPEFLTYFNYEAQQDKSGLPNDRFSAERPEGSISTLTIQRTEQRDSAMYRCASALGRSNSPLHFGNGTRLTVT.

The rearrangement uses TRBV6-6 and TRBJ1-6, with unresolved D. Germline V CDR1 and CDR2: MNHNY, SVGAGI (reference sequence). The V gene lost 10 bases and the J gene lost 6 bases, with 10 bases spanning the gap. The CDR3 spans 12 residues. CDR3 region: CATRDANSPLHF. As DNA, the CDR3 is TGTGCCACCCGGGATGCTAATTCACCCCTCCACTTT.

The chain combines TRBV3-1 with TRBJ1-2; unclear D gene. The CDR3 is 13 amino acids. Germline CDR1 and CDR2: LGHDT and YNNKEL (reference sequence). V lost 0 bases, J lost 8 bases, and 10 bases lay in between. CDR3 loop: CASSQDGGIGYTF. The CDR3 nucleotides are TGTGCCAGCAGCCAAGATGGAGGGATCGGCTACACCTTC.

The CDR3 DNA reads TGTGCCAGCAGTATGACAGGGGTCGTTCTCCGGGCTTTCTTT. Its protein product is CASSMTGVVLRAFF. The chain is built from TRBV12-3 or TRBV12-4 and TRBJ1-1, with 8 bases that match TRBD1. Germline trimming cut 5 bases from V and 11 bases from J; bases unmatched to any gene: 13. The CDR3 covers 14 residues.

This clonotype was recorded a few times. The chain links TRBV6-1 to TRBJ2-1, with 11 nucleotides matching TRBD1. Germline V gene lookup returns CDR1 MNHNS and CDR2 SASEGT. Trimming took 7 bases from V and 8 from J; bases not matched to a gene: 7. The CDR3 covers 14 residues. CDR3 sequence (DNA): TGTGCCAGCAACCGGGACAGGGGGACGTATGAGCAGTTCTTC. It yields the protein CASNRDRGTYEQFF.

This clonotype has only a few counts. The chain links TRBV7-9 to TRBJ2-2; 7 nucleotides line up with TRBD1. The trim removed 10 bases at V and 5 bases at J, leaving 16 bases unmatched. Germline V CDR1 and CDR2: SEHNR, FQNEAQ (reference sequence). This CDR3 comprises 16 residues. The CDR3 region is CANPPETGSSTGELFF. CDR3 in DNA: TGTGCCAATCCCCCCGAGACAGGGTCAAGTACCGGGGAGCTGTTTTTT.

This clonotype was counted only a few times. The genes are TRBV20-1 and TRBJ1-1; 8 bases agree with TRBD1. Germline assignment: CDR1 DFQATT and CDR2 SNEGSKA (reference sequence). The CDR3 contains 13 residues. V was clipped by 4 bases and J by 3 bases; unmatched bases: 4. The CDR3 spells CSATGGWDTEAFF. In nucleotides, the CDR3 is TGCAGTGCTACAGGGGGCTGGGACACTGAAGCTTTCTTT.

The chain employs TRBV5-1 and TRBJ2-7, with D perhaps matching TRBD1 or TRBD2 (5 bases each). Germline values: CDR1 SGHRS, CDR2 YFSETQ. This CDR3 spans 14 amino acids. V gave up 4 bases and J gave up 2 bases, with 13 bases separating them. The CDR3 is CASSPGDRTYEQYF. In DNA, the CDR3 is TGCGCCAGCAGCCCCGGGGACCGAACCTACGAGCAGTACTTC.

The rearrangement links TRBV3-1 to TRBJ1-1; D is undetermined. Germline V gene data show CDR1 as LGHDT and CDR2 as YNNKEL (reference sequence). V lost 1 base and J lost 1, with 10 bases in between. This CDR3 comprises 15 residues. CDR3 bases: TGTGCCAGCAGCCAAGGTCGTAGCTGGAACACTGAAGCTTTCTTT. As protein: CASSQGRSWNTEAFF.

This chain links TRBV5-5 with TRBJ1-4, with unresolved D. CDR1 and CDR2 (germline): SGHKS, YYEKEE (reference sequence). This CDR3 is 14 amino acids long. The V end was cut by 4 bases, the J end by 5 bases, with 12 bases between. CDR3 in DNA: TGTGCCAGCAGCCAGGTTGTGGGGAATGAAAAACTGTTTTTT. This translates into CASSQVVGNEKLFF.

The chain couples TRBV7-8 to TRBJ2-2; TRBD1 matches at 7 bases. The germline V gene has CDR1 SGHVS and CDR2 FQNEAQ. V was clipped by 5 bases and J by 2 bases; unmatched bases: 11. The CDR3 sequence is 17 residues long. In DNA, the CDR3 is TGTGCCAGCAGCCCAGTCGGGACAGCGCAAAACACCGGGGAGCTGTTTTTT. Translated: CASSPVGTAQNTGELFF.

The chain recombines TRBV4-1 with TRBJ2-3, with 10 bases that match TRBD2. The CDR3 contains 19 residues. Unmatched junction bases numbered 12, after V lost 2 bases and J lost 1 base. CDR1 and CDR2 from the germline V gene are MGHRA and YSYEKL. The CDR3 DNA follows: TGCGCCAGCAGCCAACAAGCTAGCGGGGGTTTCCCTCGCACAGATACGCAGTATTTT. As protein: CASSQQASGGFPRTDTQYF.

This clonotype was seen a single time. The CDR3 nucleotides are TGTGCCAGCAGTTTAAGGGAGAAGAAGGTGTTCTTC. This translates into CASSLREKKVFF. The J gene is TRBJ2-1, the V gene TRBV12-3 or TRBV12-4; weak D call: TRBD2 (5 bases). Trimming cost V 2 bases and J 15 bases, with 14 bases left between them. The CDR3 is 12 residues long.

This clonotype was seen a few times. V and J are TRBV12-3 or TRBV12-4 and TRBJ2-7, with 7 nucleotides matching TRBD2. This CDR3 is built from 14 residues. V lost 3 bases to trimming and J lost 7 bases; unmatched junction nucleotides: 9. CDR3 loop: CASSLSGASREQYF. The DNA for the CDR3 is TGTGCCAGCAGTTTGAGCGGGGCCTCGAGGGAGCAGTACTTC.

The V and J genes are TRBV20-1 and TRBJ2-1; maybe TRBD2 (5 bases). The CDR3 loop spans 12 amino acids. With 6 bases removed from V and 6 bases from J, the gap between germline ends came to 12 bases. Germline V gene data show CDR1 as DFQATT and CDR2 as SNEGSKA (reference sequence). The DNA of the CDR3 is TGCAGTGCCGGAAGGACTGGCAATGAGCAGTTCTTC. Translating gives CSAGRTGNEQFF.